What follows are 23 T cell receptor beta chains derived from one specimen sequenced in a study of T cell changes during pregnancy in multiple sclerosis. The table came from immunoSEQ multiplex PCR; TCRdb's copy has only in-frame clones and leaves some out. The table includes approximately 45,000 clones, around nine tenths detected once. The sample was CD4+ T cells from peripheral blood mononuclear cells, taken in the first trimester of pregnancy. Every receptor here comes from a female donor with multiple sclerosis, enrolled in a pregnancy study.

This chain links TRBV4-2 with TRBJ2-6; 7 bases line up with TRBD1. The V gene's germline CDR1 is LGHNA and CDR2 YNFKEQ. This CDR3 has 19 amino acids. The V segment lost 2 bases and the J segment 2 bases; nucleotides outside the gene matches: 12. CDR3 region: CASSQPTTGLTTGANVLTF. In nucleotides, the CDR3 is TGTGCCAGCAGCCAACCTACGACAGGGTTGACAACTGGGGCCAACGTCCTGACTTTC.

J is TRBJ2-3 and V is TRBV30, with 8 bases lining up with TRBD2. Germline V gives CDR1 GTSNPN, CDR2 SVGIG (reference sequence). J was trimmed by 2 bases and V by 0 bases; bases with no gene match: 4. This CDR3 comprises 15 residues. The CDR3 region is CAWSVTSGLTDTQYF. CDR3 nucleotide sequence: TGTGCCTGGAGTGTAACTAGCGGACTCACAGATACGCAGTATTTT.

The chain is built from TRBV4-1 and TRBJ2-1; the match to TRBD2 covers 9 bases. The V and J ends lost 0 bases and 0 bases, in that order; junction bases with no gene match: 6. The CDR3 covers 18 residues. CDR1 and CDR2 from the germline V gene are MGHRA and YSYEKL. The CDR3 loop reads CASSQDWDSGSSYNEQFF. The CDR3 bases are TGCGCCAGCAGCCAAGATTGGGATAGCGGGAGCTCCTACAATGAGCAGTTCTTC.

CDR3 in amino acids: CASSIGGTGADTQYF. In nucleotides, the CDR3 is TGTGCCAGTAGTATCGGCGGGACGGGGGCAGATACGCAGTATTTT. The chain has TRBV19 and TRBJ2-3; D may be TRBD2 (6 bases). CDR1 is LNHDA and CDR2 is SQIVND in the germline V gene (reference sequence). Trimming pared 3 bases from V and 4 bases from J, leaving 14 bases between. There are 15 residues in the CDR3.

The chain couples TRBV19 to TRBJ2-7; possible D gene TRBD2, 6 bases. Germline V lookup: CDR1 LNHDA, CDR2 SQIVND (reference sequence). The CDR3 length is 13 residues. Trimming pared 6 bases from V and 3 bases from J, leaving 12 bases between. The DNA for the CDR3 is TGTGCCAGTAGGGGGACTGGGGACTACGAGCAGTACTTC. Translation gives CASRGTGDYEQYF.

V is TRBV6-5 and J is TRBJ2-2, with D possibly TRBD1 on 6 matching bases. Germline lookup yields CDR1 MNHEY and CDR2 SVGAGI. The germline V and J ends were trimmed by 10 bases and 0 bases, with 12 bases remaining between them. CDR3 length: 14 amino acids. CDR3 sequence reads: CAISDRPNTGELFF. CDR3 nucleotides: TGTGCCATCTCGGACAGACCGAACACCGGGGAGCTGTTTTTT.

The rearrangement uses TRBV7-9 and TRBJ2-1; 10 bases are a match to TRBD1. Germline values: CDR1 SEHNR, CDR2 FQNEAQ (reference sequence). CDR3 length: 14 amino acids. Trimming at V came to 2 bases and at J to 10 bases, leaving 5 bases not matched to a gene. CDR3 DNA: TGTGCCAGCAGCTTAAGACAGGGGGCGGGGGAGCAGTTCTTC. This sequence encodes CASSLRQGAGEQFF.

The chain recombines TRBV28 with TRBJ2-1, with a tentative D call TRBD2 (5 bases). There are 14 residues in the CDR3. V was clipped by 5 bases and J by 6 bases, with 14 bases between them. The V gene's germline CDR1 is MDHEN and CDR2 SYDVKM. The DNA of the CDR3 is TGTGCCAGCAGTATAGCCGGGGAGCTCAATGAGCAGTTCTTC. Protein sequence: CASSIAGELNEQFF. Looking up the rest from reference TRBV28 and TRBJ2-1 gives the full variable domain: DVKVTQSSRYLVKRTGEKVFLECVQDMDHENMFWYRQDPGLGLRLIYFSYDVKMKEKGDIPEGYSVSREKKERFSLILESASTNQTSMYLCASSIAGELNEQFFGPGTRLTVL.

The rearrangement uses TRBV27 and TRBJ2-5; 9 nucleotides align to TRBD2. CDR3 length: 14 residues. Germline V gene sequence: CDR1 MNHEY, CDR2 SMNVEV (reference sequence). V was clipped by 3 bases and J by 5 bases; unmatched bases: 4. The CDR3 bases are TGTGCCAGCAGTTTTCGCGGGAGGGGGGAGACCCAGTACTTC. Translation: CASSFRGRGETQYF.

In DNA form, the CDR3 reads TGCAGCGTTGTGTCGGGACAGGGGAAGCAGTACTTC. Translation: CSVVSGQGKQYF. This sequence joins TRBV29-1 and TRBJ2-7; 10 nucleotides agree with TRBD1. CDR1 SQVTM and CDR2 ANQGSEA come from the germline V gene. There are 12 residues in the CDR3. V gave up 4 bases and J gave up 8 bases; unmatched junction bases: 5.

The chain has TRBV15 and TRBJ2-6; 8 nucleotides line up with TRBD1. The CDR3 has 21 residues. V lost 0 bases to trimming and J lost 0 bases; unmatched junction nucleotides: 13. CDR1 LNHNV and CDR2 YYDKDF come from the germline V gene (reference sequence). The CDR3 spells CATSRDSRQGTPSSGANVLTF. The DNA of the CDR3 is TGTGCCACCAGCAGAGATTCCCGACAGGGGACCCCTAGCTCTGGGGCCAACGTCCTGACTTTC. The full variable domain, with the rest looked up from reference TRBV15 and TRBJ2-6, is DAMVIQNPRYQVTQFGKPVTLSCSQTLNHNVMYWYQQKSSQAPKLLFHYYDKDFNNEADTPDNFQSRRPNTSFCFLDIRSPGLGDTAMYLCATSRDSRQGTPSSGANVLTFGAGSRLTVL.

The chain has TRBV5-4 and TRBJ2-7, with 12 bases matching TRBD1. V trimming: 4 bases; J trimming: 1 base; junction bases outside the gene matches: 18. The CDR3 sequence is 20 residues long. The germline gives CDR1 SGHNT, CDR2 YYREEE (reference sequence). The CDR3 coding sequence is TGTGCCAGCAGCCTAAAGCCGGGACAGGGGGCGTTTTGGGGGTCCTACGAGCAGTACTTC. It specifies CASSLKPGQGAFWGSYEQYF.

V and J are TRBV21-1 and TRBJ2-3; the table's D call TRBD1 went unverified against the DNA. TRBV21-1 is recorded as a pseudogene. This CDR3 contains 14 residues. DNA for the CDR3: TGTGCCAGCAGCAAAGCACAGTGCACAGATACGCAGTATTTT. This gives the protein CASSKAQCTDTQYF.

This CDR3 reads CASLVLISGRGGFYNEQFF. CDR3 in DNA: TGTGCCAGCCTAGTACTAATTAGCGGGAGAGGGGGCTTCTACAATGAGCAGTTCTTC. This chain links TRBV19 with TRBJ2-1; 9 nucleotides agree with TRBD2. This CDR3 spans 19 amino acids. The trim removed 9 bases at V and 3 bases at J, leaving 21 bases unmatched. Looked up from germline, CDR1 is LNHDA and CDR2 is SQIVND (reference sequence).

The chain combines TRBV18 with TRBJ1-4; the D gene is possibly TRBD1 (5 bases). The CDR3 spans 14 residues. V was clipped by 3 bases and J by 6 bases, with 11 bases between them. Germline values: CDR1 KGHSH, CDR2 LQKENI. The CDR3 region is CASSPKGLYEKLFF. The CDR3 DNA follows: TGTGCCAGCTCACCCAAGGGACTGTATGAAAAACTGTTTTTT.

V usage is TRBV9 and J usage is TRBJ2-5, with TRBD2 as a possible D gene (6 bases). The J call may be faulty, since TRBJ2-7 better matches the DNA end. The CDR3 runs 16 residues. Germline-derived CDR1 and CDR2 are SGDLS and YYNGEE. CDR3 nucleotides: TGTGCCAGCAGCCCTCTCGGGCGGGGAGGATCGGACGAGCAGTACTTC. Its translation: CASSPLGRGGSDEQYF.

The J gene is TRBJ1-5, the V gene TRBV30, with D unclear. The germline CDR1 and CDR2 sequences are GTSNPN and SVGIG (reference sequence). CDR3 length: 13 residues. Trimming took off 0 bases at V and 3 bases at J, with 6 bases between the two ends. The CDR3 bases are TGTGCCTGGAGTGTAACAGTCAATCAGCCCCAGCATTTT. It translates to CAWSVTVNQPQHF.

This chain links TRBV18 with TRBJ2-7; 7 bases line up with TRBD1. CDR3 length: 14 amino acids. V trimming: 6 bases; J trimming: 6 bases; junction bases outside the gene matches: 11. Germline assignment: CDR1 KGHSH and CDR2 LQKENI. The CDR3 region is CASSPTGRQAEQYF. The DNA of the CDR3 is TGTGCCAGCTCCCCGACAGGGCGCCAGGCCGAGCAGTACTTC.

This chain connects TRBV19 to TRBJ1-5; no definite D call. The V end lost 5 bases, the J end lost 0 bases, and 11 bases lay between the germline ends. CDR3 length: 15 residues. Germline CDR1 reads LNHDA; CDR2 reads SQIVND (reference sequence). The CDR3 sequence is CASSPTPYSNQPQHF. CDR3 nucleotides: TGTGCCAGTAGTCCGACACCTTATAGCAATCAGCCCCAGCATTTT.

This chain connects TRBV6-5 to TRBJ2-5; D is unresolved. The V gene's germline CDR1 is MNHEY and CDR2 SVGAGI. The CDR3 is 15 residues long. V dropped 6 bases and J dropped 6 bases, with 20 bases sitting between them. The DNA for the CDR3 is TGTGCCAGCAGCCCCGACGAGGCCACGCTTCAGACCCAGTACTTC. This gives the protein CASSPDEATLQTQYF.

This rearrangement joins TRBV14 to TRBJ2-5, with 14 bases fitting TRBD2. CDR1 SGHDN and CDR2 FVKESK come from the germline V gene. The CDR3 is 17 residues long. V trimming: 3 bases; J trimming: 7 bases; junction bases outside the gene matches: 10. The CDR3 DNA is TGTGCCAGCAGCCAGATGACTAGCGGGAGGGCCCTCGGGACCCAGTACTTC. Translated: CASSQMTSGRALGTQYF.

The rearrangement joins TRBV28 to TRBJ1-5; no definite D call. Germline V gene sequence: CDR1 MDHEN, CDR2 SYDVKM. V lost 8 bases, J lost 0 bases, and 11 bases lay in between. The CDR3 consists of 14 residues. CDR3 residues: CASFGSYSNQPQHF. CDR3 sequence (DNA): TGTGCCAGCTTCGGTAGTTATAGCAATCAGCCCCAGCATTTT. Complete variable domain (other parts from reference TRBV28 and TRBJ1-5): DVKVTQSSRYLVKRTGEKVFLECVQDMDHENMFWYRQDPGLGLRLIYFSYDVKMKEKGDIPEGYSVSREKKERFSLILESASTNQTSMYLCASFGSYSNQPQHFGDGTRLSIL.

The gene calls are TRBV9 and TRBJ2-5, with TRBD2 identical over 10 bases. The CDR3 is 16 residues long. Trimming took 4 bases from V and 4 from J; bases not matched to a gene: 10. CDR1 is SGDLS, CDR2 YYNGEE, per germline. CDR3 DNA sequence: TGTGCCAGCAGCCCCAGTGGGCTAGCGGGAGTAGAGACCCAGTACTTC. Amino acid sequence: CASSPSGLAGVETQYF.